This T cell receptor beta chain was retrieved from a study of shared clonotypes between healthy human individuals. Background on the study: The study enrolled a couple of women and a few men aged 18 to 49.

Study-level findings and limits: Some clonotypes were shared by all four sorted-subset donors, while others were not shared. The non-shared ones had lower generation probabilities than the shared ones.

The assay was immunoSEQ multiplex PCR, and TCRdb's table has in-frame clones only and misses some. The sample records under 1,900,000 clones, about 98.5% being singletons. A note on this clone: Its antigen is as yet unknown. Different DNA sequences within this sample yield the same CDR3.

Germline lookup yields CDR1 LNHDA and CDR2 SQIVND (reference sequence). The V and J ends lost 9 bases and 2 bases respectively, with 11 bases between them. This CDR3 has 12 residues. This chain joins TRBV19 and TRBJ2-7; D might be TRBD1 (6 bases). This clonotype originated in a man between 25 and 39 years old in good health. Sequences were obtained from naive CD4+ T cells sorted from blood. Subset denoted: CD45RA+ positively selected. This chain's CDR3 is CASSSGAYEQYF. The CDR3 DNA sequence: TGTGCCAGCAGTTCAGGGGCCTACGAGCAGTACTTC.